The present entry profiles one TCR beta chain with its context. Its antigen is currently not known. One junction end disagrees with the germline gene, perhaps due to a read error. This entry is derived from a study of Ad26.COV2.S vaccination and SARS-CoV-2 variants (TCRdb year 2021). For the study in its entirety: Donors in the vaccine arm were drawn from COV1001, a multicentre, randomized, double-blind, placebo-controlled phase I-IIa trial testing Ad26.COV2.S in healthy adults. Ad26.COV2.S was administered intramuscularly at a dose of 5x10^10 or 1x10^11 viral particles, either as one shot or as two shots given 56 days apart. Trial participants were randomized into five groups of five, in which low-dose or high-dose Ad26.COV2.S was given once or twice, or placebo was given on both occasions. A total of 32 samples were included in the TCR-sequenced set, comprising roughly 19 Ad26.COV2.S vaccine recipients, 5 placebo recipients and 8 SARS-CoV-2 convalescent individuals. TCRbeta repertoire sequencing served as the tool for gauging how specific and how broad the SARS-CoV-2-reactive T cell receptors were following Ad26.COV2.S vaccination. Investigators remained blinded to trial group allocation during experiments and outcome assessment. Overall results and qualifications from the work: Substantial breadth of spike-specific CD8+ and CD4+ T cell responses was reported after vaccination. Non-spike TCR breadth was comparable between vaccine and placebo recipients, consistent with the vaccine containing only spike. The authors noted that total T cell responses may have been underestimated by the TCR breadth and depth analyses. The study was not powered for comparison of responses between vaccine doses or regimens. Spike-specific TCR breadth was higher in Ad26.COV2.S recipients than in placebo recipients (P = 0.0014).

The germline V gene encodes CDR1 MNHEY and CDR2 SVGAGI. The CDR3 sequence holds 14 residues, the cysteine and phenylalanine included. Here the CDR3 DNA is all that survives: 42 bases in frame from base 1. Interpreted using the paper, the treatment or condition label stands for: around 19 received Ad26.COV2.S at low or high dose, single or two shots; roughly five received placebo; per-sample allocation not given. For vaccine and placebo recipients, repertoires were sequenced using samples collected on day 63 after the first injection. Between 29 July and 7 August 2020, Cohort 1b enrolled about 27 adults aged 18-55 years at one site in Boston, USA. As a vaccine, Ad26.COV2.S was a replication-incompetent adenovirus type 26 vector that expressed a prefusion-stabilized SARS-CoV-2 spike protein derived from the original Wuhan strain. The immunoSEQ Assay was used to sequence TCRbeta CDR3 regions. After extraction, genomic DNA underwent amplification by bias-controlled multiplex PCR, followed by high-throughput sequencing. The study's own analysis went as follows. Collapsing and filtering of sequences were performed to quantify the absolute abundance of each unique TCRbeta CDR3 region. T cell fraction was estimated by normalizing TCRbeta template counts to usable DNA, which was measured by amplifying reference genes present in all nucleated cells. Repertoire TCRs were annotated as SARS-CoV-2-specific when V gene, CDR3 amino acid sequence and J gene were exactly matched to a known reactive TCR set. The reference SARS-CoV-2 TCR set came from MIRA and was filtered for enrichment in COVID-19-positive ImmuneCODE repertoires, removing public or cross-reactive TCRs. Using the MIRA antigens, annotated TCRs were further analysed by specific ORF or by position within an ORF. Breadth was defined as annotated unique rearrangements over total unique productive rearrangements; depth was the summed frequency of those rearrangements. Group comparisons of TCR breadth used two-sided Wilcoxon rank-sum tests. Sourced from immuneACCESS, this table was stored by TCRdb with only in-frame sequences that have V and J called. A share of the clones is absent; for the studies checked, an unresolved V gene accounts for under half, and the remainder has no known explanation. D and trimming were read from the DNA, whereas the V and J calls and clone size are those reported in that table. The sample table lists 350,000 to 600,000 clones, approximately 90% of them with a count of one. About 1.5% of the sample lies in the top ten.

Source: peripheral blood, taken in a trial of Ad26.COV2.S vaccine versus placebo. The TCR comes from a person between 18 and 65 years old who received the Ad26.COV2.S COVID-19 vaccine or a placebo. The rearrangement combines TRBV6-5 with TRBJ2-7; the D gene is unclear. The sequence in DNA is TGTGCCAGCGCCCTATCACAAGTTTCCTCCGAGCAGTACTTC. Protein translation: CASALSQVSSEQYF.